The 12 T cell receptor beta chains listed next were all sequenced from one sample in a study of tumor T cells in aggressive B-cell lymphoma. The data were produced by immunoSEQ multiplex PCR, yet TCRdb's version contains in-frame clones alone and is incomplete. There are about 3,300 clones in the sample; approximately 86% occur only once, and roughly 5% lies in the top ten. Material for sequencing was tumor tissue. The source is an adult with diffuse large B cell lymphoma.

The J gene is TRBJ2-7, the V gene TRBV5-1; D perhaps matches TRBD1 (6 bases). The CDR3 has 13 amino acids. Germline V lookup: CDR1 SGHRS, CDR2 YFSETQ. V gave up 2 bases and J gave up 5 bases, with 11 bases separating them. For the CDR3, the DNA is TGCGCCAGCAGCTTATTTGGACAGCACGAGCAGTACTTC. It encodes CASSLFGQHEQYF.

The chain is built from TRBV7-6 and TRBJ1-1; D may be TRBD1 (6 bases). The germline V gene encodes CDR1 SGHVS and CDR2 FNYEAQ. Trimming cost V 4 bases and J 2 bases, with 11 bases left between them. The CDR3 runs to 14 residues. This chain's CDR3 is CASSYNRVNTEAFF. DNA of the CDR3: TGTGCCAGCAGCTACAACAGGGTAAACACTGAAGCTTTCTTT.

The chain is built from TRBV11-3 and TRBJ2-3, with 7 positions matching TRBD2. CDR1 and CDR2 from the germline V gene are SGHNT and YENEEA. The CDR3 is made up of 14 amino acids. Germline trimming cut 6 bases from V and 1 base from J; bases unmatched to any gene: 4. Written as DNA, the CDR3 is TGTGCCAGCAGATTCCGGGAGGGCACAGATACGCAGTATTTT. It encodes CASRFREGTDTQYF.

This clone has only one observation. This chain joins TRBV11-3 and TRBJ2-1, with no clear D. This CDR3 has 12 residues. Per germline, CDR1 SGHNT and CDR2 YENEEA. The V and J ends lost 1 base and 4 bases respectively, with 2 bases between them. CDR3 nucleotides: TGTGCCAGCAGCTTAGCGTACAATGAGCAGTTCTTC. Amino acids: CASSLAYNEQFF.

CDR3 loop: CASSVLSGPPNEQFF. In nucleotides, the CDR3 is TGTGCCAGCAGCGTTCTTAGCGGGCCCCCCAATGAGCAGTTCTTC. The chain is built from TRBV9 and TRBJ2-1, with TRBD2 matching over 7 bases. V lost 2 bases to trimming and J lost 6 bases; unmatched junction nucleotides: 8. Germline V CDR1 and CDR2: SGDLS, YYNGEE. The CDR3 spans 15 residues.

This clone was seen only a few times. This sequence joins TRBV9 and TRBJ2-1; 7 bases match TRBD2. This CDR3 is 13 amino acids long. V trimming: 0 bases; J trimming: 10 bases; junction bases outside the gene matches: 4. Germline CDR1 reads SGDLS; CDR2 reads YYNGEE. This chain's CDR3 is CASSVGPAGEQFF. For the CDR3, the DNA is TGTGCCAGCAGCGTAGGGCCAGCGGGAGAGCAGTTCTTC.

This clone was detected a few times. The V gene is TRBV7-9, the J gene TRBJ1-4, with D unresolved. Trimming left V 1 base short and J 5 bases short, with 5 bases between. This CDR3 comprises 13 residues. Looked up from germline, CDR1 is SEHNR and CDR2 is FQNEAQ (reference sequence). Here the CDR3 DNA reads TGTGCCAGCAGCTTAGGGCTGAATGAAAAACTGTTTTTT. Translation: CASSLGLNEKLFF.

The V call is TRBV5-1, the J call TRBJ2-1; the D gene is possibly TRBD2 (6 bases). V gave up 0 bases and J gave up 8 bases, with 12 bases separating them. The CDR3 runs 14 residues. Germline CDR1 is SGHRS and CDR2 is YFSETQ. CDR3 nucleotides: TGCGCCAGCAGCTTGGAGACTAGAGTCGATGAGCAGTTCTTC. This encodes CASSLETRVDEQFF.

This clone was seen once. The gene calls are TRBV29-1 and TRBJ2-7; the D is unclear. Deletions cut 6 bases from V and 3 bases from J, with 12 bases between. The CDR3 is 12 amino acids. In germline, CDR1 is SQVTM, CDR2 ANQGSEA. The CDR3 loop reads CSVATPYYEQYF. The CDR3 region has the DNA TGCAGCGTCGCGACTCCATACTACGAGCAGTACTTC.

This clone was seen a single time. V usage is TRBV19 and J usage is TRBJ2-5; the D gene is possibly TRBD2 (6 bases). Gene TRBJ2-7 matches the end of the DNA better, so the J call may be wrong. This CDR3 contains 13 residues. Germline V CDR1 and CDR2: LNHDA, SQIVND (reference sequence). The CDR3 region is CASTSTVGGEQYF. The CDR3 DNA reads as TGTGCCAGTACCTCGACAGTGGGAGGCGAGCAGTACTTC.

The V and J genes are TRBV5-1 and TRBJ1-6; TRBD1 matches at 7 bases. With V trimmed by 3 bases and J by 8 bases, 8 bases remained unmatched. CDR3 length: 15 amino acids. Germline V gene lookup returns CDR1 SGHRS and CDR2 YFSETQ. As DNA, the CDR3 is TGCGCCAGCAGCTCAGACAGGGCTGTCGATTCACCCCTCCACTTT. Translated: CASSSDRAVDSPLHF.

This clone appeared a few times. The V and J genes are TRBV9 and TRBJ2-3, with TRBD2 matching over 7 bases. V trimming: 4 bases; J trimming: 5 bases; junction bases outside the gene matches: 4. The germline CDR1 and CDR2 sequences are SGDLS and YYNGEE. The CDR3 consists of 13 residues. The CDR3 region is CASSPSGKDTQYF. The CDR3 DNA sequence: TGTGCCAGCAGCCCTAGCGGCAAAGATACGCAGTATTTT.